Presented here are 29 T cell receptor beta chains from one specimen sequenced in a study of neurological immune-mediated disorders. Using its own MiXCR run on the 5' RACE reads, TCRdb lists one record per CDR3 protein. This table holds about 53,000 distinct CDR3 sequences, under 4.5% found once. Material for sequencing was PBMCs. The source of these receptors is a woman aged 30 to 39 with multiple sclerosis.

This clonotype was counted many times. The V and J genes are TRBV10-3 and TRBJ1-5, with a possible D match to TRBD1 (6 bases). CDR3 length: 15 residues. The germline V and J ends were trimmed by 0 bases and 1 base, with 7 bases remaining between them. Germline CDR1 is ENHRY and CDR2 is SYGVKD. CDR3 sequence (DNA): TGTGCCATCAGTGAGTCTGGACAGAGCAATCAGCCCCAGCATTTT. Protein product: CAISESGQSNQPQHF.

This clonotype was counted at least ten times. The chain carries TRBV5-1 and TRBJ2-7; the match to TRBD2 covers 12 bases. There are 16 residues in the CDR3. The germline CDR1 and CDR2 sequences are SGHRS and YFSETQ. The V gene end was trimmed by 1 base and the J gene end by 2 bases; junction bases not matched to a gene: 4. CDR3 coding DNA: TGCGCCAGCAGCTTGAATCTAGCGGGAGGGCCCTACGAGCAGTACTTC. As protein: CASSLNLAGGPYEQYF.

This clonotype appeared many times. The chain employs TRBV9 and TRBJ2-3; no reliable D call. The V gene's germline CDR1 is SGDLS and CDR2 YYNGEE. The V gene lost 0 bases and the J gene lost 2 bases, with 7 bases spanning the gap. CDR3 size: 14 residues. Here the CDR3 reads CASSVAIPTDTQYF. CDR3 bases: TGTGCCAGCAGCGTAGCCATCCCCACAGATACGCAGTATTTT.

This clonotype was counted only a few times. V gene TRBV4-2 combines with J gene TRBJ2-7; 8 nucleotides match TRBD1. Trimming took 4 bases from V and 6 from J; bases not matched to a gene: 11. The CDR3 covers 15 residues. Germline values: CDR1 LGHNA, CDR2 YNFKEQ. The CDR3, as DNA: TGTGCCAGCAGCCCAGTGCAAGGACAGGGTTCCGAGCAGTACTTC. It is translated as CASSPVQGQGSEQYF.

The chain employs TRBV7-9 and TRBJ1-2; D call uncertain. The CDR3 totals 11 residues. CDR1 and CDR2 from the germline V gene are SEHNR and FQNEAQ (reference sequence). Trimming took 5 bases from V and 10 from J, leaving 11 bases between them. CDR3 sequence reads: CASSADRFYTF. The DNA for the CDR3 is TGTGCCAGCAGCGCGGACCGCTTCTACACCTTC.

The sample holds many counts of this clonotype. CDR3 sequence (DNA): TGTGCCAGCAGCGCCGGGACACCTAATCAGCCCCAGCATTTT. Amino acids: CASSAGTPNQPQHF. The V gene is TRBV9, the J gene TRBJ1-5; D may be TRBD1 (6 bases). Germline V CDR1 and CDR2: SGDLS, YYNGEE. The CDR3 length is 14 residues. Trimming left V 3 bases short and J 4 bases short, with 11 bases between.

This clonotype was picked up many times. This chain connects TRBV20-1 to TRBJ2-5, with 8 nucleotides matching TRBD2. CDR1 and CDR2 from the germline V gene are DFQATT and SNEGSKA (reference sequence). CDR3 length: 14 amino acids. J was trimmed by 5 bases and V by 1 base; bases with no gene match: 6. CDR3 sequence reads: CSARGASGWETQYF. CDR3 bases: TGCAGTGCTAGAGGGGCTAGCGGGTGGGAGACCCAGTACTTC.

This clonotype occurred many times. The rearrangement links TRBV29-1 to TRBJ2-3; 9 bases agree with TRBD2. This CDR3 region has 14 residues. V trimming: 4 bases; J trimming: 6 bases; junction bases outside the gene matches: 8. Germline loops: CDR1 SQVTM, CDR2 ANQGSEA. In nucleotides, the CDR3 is TGCAGCGTTGGTGTAGCGGGGGTTGGCGATACGCAGTATTTT. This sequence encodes CSVGVAGVGDTQYF.

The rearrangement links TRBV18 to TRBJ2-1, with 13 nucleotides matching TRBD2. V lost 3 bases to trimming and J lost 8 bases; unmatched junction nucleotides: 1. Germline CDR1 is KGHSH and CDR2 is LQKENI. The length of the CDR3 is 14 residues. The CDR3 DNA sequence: TGTGCCAGCTCACCCGGACTAGCGGGGGATGAGCAGTTCTTC. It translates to CASSPGLAGDEQFF.

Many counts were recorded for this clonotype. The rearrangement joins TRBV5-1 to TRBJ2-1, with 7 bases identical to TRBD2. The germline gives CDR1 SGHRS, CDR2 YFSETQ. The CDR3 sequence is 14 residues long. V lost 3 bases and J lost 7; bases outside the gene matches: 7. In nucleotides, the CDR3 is TGCGCCAGCAGCTGGGGGGGTATCGGTAATGAGCAGTTCTTC. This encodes CASSWGGIGNEQFF.

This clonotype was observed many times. CDR3 sequence: CASRGSQGPQFF. The CDR3 coding sequence is TGTGCCAGCAGGGGCTCACAGGGCCCGCAGTTCTTC. The chain employs TRBV6-6 and TRBJ2-1, with D possibly matching TRBD1 (6 bases). Trimming removed 6 bases from V and 12 bases from J, with 15 bases in between. Germline-derived CDR1 and CDR2 are MNHNY and SVGAGI (reference sequence). This CDR3 has 12 amino acids.

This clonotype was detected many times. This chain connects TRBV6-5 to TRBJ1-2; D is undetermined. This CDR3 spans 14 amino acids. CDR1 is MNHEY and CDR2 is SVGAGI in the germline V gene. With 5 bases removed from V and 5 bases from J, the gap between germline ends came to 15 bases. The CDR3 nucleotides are TGTGCCAGCAGTCCCCGTAGGACTACATATGGCTACACCTTC. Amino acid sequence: CASSPRRTTYGYTF.

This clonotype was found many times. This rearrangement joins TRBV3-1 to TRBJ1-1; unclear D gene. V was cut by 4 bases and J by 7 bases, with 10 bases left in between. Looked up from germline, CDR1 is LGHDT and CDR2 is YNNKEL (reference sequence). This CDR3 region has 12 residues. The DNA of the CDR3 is TGTGCCAGCAGCCCAAGGCCGGATGAAGCTTTCTTT. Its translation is CASSPRPDEAFF. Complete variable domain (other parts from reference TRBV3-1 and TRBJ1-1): DTAVSQTPKYLVTQMGNDKSIKCEQNLGHDTMYWYKQDSKKFLKIMFSYNNKELIINETVPNRFSPKSPDKAHLNLHINSLELGDSAVYFCASSPRPDEAFFGQGTRLTVV.

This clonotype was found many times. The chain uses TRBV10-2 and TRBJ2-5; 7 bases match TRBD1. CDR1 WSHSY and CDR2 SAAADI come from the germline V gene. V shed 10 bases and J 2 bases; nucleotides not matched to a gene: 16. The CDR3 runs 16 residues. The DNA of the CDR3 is TGCGCCACGATCCCCCTTATACCGGGACAGCAAGAGACCCAGTACTTC. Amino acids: CATIPLIPGQQETQYF.

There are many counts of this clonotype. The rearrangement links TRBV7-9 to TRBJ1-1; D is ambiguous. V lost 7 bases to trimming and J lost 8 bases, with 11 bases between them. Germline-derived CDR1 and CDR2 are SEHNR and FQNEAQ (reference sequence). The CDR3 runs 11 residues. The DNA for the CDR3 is TGTGCCAGCACCCGAGCCCCGGAAGCTTTCTTT. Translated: CASTRAPEAFF. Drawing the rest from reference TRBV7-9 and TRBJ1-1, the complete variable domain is DTGVSQNPRHKITKRGQNVTFRCDPISEHNRLYWYRQTLGQGPEFLTYFQNEAQLEKSRLLSDRFSAERPKGSFSTLEIQRTEQGDSAMYLCASTRAPEAFFGQGTRLTVV.

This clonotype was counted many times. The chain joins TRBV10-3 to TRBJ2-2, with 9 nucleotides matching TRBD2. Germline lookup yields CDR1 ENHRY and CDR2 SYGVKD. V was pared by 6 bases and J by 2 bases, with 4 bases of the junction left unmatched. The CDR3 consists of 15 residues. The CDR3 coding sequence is TGTGCCATCAGCACGGGACTAGCAAACACCGGGGAGCTGTTTTTT. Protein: CAISTGLANTGELFF.

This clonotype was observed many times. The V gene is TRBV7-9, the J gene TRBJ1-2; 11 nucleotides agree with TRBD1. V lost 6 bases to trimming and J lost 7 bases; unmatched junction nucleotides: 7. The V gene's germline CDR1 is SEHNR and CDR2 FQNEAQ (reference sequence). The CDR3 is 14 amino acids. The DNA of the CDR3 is TGTGCCAGCAGACGTGGACAGGGGGCGTTTGGCTACACCTTC. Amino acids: CASRRGQGAFGYTF.

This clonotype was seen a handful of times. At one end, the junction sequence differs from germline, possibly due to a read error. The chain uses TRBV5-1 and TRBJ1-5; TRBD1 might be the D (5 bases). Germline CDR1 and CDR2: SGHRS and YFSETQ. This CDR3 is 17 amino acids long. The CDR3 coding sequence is TGCGCCAGCAGCTTGCCCATAGAGGGGCTAAGCAATCAGCCCCAGAATTTT. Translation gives CASSLPIEGLSNQPQNF.

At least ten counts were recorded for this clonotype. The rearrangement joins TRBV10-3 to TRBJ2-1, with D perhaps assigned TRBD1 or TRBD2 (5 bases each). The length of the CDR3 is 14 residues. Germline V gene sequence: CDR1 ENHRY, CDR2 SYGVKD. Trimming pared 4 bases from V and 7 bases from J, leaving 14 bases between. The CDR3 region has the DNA TGTGCCATCAGTGGGGGCCCTACTAGGAATGAGCAGTTCTTC. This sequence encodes CAISGGPTRNEQFF.

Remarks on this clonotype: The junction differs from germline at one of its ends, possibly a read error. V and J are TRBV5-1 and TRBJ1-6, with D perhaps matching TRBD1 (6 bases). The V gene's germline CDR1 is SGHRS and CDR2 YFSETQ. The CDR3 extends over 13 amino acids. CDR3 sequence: CASSTGNSFTLNF. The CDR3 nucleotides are TGCGCCAGCTCTACAGGGAACAGCTTCACCCTCAACTTT. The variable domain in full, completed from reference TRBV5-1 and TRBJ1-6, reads KAGVTQTPRYLIKTRGQQVTLSCSPISGHRSVSWYQQTPGQGLQFLFEYFSETQRNKGNFPGRFSGRQFSNSRSEMNVSTLELGDSALYLCASSTGNSFTLNFGNGTRLTVT.

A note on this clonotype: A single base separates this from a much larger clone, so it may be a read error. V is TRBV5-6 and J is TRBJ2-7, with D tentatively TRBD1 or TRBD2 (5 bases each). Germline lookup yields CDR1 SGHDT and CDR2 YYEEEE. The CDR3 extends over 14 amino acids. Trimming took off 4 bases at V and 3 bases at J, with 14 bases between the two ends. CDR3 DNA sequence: TGTGCCAGCAGCGAACATGGGGGTTTCTACGAGCAGTACTTC. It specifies CASSEHGGFYEQYF.

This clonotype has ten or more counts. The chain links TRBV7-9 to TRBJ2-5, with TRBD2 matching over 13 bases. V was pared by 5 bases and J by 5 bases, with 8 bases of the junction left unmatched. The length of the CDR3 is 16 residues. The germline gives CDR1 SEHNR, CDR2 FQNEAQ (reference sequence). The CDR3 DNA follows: TGTGCCAGCAGCGGCACTAGCGGGAGGGCCGTTGAGACCCAGTACTTC. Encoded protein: CASSGTSGRAVETQYF.

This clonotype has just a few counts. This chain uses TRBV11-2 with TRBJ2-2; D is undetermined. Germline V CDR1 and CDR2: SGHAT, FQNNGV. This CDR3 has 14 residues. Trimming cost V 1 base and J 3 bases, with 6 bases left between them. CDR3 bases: TGTGCCAGCAGCTTAGCGAGATACACCGGGGAGCTGTTTTTT. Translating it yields CASSLARYTGELFF. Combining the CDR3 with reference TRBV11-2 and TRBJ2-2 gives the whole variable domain EAGVAQSPRYKIIEKRQSVAFWCNPISGHATLYWYQQILGQGPKLLIQFQNNGVVDDSQLPKDRFSAERLKGVDSTLKIQPAKLEDSAVYLCASSLARYTGELFFGEGSRLTVL.

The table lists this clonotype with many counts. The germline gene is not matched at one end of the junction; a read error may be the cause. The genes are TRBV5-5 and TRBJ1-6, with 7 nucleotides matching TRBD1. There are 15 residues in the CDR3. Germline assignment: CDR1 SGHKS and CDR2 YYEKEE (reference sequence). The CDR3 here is CASSGEGQANSPLNF. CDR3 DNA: TGTGCCAGCAGCGGCGAAGGACAGGCTAATTCACCCCTCAACTTT.

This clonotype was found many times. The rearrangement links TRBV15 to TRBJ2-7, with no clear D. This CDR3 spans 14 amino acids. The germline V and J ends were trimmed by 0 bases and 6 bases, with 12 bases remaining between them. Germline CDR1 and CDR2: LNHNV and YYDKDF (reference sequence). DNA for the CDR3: TGTGCCACCAGCAGAGAAGGGCCCCAATCCGAGCAGTACTTC. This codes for CATSREGPQSEQYF.

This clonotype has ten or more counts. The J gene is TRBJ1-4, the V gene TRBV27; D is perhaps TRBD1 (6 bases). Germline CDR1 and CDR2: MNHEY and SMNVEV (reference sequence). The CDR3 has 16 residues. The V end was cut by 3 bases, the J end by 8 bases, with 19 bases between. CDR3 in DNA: TGTGCCAGCAGTTTCGCCGGAGGGCAGGGGAAGGAAAAACTGTTTTTT. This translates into CASSFAGGQGKEKLFF.

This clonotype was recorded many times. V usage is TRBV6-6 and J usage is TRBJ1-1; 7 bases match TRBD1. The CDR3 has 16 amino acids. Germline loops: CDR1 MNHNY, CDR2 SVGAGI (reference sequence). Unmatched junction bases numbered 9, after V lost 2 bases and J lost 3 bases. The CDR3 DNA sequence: TGTGCCAGCAGTTACGACGGCAGGGGGGTTGACACTGAAGCTTTCTTT. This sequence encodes CASSYDGRGVDTEAFF.

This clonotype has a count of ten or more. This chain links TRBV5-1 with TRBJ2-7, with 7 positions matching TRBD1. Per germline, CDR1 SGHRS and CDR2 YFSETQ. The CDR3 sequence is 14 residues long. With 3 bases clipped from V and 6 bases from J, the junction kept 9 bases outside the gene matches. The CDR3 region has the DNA TGCGCCAGCAGCTCTGACAGGGAGTGGGGCGAGCAGTACTTC. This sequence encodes CASSSDREWGEQYF.

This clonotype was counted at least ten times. CDR3 sequence (DNA): TGTGCCAGCAGCCTCCGACGGAAACTTATGAACACTGAAGCTTTCTTT. It is translated as CASSLRRKLMNTEAFF. The chain carries TRBV5-5 and TRBJ1-1, with D unclear. Germline CDR1 is SGHKS and CDR2 is YYEKEE (reference sequence). V lost 4 bases to trimming and J lost 0 bases, with 16 bases between them. The length of the CDR3 is 16 residues.